This passage covers 4 T cell receptor beta chains from one sample sequenced in a study of cytomegalovirus exposure and HLA in healthy donors. The primer mix had 60 Vbeta and 13 Jbeta primers. This table comes from immunoSEQ multiplex PCR, and its TCRdb copy is limited to in-frame clones, with some not included. The table records roughly 190,000 clones, about nine tenths of them present only once. The specimen sequenced was PBMCs. Receptors were obtained from a man younger than 45 in good health and CMV-seronegative.

The chain is built from TRBV7-2 and TRBJ2-3, with 11 bases that match TRBD2. Trimming cost V 0 bases and J 6 bases; bases outside gene matches: 5. The CDR3 is 16 amino acids. From germline, CDR1 is SGHTA and CDR2 FQGNSA. The CDR3 bases are TGTGCCAGCAGCTTAGCGCTAGCGGGGGGCGAGGATACGCAGTATTTT. As protein: CASSLALAGGEDTQYF.

The V gene is TRBV10-3, the J gene TRBJ2-7; 11 bases are a match to TRBD2. Germline CDR1 is ENHRY and CDR2 is SYGVKD. The CDR3 is 14 amino acids. Trimming cost V 9 bases and J 4 bases; bases outside gene matches: 8. The CDR3 DNA is TGTGCCATTAAACCGGGGACTAGCGGTTACGAGCAGTACTTC. Its translation: CAIKPGTSGYEQYF.

This chain joins TRBV5-1 and TRBJ2-1, with D possibly being TRBD2 (5 bases). Trimming took off 2 bases at V and 6 bases at J, with 6 bases between the two ends. CDR3 length: 12 residues. The germline V gene has CDR1 SGHRS and CDR2 YFSETQ. DNA of the CDR3: TGCGCCAGCAGCTTCCGGGGCAATGAGCAGTTCTTC. Translation: CASSFRGNEQFF.

The chain has TRBV20-1 and TRBJ1-1; D may be TRBD1 (5 bases). V lost 5 bases and J lost 6, with 10 bases in between. This CDR3 spans 11 amino acids. The germline V gene encodes CDR1 DFQATT and CDR2 SNEGSKA (reference sequence). The DNA for the CDR3 is TGCAGTGCTTACAGGAAACCTGAAGCTTTCTTT. This sequence encodes CSAYRKPEAFF.